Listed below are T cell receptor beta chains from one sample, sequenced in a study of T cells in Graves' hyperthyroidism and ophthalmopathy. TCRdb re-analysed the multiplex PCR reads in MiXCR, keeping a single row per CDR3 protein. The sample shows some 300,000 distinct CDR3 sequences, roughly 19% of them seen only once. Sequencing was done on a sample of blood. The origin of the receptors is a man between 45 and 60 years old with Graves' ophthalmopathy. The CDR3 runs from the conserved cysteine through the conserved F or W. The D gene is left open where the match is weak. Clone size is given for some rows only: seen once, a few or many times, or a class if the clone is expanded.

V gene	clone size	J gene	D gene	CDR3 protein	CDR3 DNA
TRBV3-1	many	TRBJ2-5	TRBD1	CASSQGRQGSYQETQYF	TGTGCCAGCAGCCAAGGACGACAGGGTTCTTACCAAGAGACCCAGTACTTC
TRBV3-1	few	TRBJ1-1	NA	CASGKKQKNTEAFF	TGTGCCAGCGGGAAGAAACAGAAGAACACTGAAGCTTTCTTT
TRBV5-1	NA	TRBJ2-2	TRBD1	CASSLRQGNTGELFF	TGCGCCAGCAGCCTCCGACAGGGGAACACCGGGGAGCTGTTTTTT
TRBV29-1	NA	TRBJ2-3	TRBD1	CSARRGTGGVTAQYF	TGCAGCGCCCGAAGGGGGACAGGGGGGGTCACCGCGCAGTATTTT
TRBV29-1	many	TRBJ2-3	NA	CSVPPPGGRTDTQYF	TGCAGCGTACCCCCCCCGGGGGGCCGCACAGATACGCAGTATTTT
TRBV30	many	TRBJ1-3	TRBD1	CAWRGGTGSGNTIYF	TGTGCCTGGAGAGGTGGGACAGGCTCTGGAAACACCATATATTTT
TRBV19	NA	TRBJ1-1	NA	CASSITGRLAMNTEAFF	TGTGCCAGTAGTATAACAGGAAGGCTTGCCATGAACACTGAAGCTTTCTTT
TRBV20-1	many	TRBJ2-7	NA	CSARRGGNEQYF	TGCAGTGCTAGAAGGGGGGGAAACGAGCAGTACTTC
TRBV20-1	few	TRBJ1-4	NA	CSARLRAGEKLFF	TGCAGTGCTAGACTCAGGGCGGGCGAAAAACTGTTTTTT
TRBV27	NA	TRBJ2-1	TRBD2	CASSPTSGSVDGQFF	TGTGCCAGCAGTCCGACTAGCGGGAGTGTGGATGGGCAGTTCTTC
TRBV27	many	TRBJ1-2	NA	CASSLYGAGGGYTF	TGTGCCAGCAGTTTATATGGGGCGGGCGGAGGCTACACCTTC
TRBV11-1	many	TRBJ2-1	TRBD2	CASSLSGRASNEQFF	TGTGCCAGCAGCTTGAGCGGGAGGGCCAGCAATGAGCAGTTCTTC
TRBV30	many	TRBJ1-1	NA	CAWSEAGDTEAFF	TGTGCCTGGAGTGAAGCAGGGGACACTGAAGCTTTCTTT
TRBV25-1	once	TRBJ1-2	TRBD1	CASSKTGGYYGYTF	TGTGCCAGCAGTAAGACAGGGGGTTACTATGGCTACACCTTC
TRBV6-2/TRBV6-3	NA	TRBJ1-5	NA	CASSYGEGNQPQHF	TGTGCCAGCAGTTACGGGGAGGGCAATCAGCCCCAGCATTTT
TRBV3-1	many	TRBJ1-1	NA	CASSQGGRTEAFF	TGTGCCAGCAGCCAGGGGGGACGAACTGAAGCTTTCTTT
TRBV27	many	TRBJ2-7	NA	CASSLSGGYEQYF	TGCGCCAGCAGCTTGTCGGGCGGCTACGAGCAGTACTTC
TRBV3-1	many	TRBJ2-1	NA	CASSQVTGEQFF	TGTGCCAGCAGCCAAGTTACGGGGGAGCAGTTCTTC
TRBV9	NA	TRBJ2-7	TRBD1	CASSVGAGTGPYEQYF	TGTGCCAGCAGCGTAGGCGCCGGGACAGGACCCTACGAGCAGTACTTC
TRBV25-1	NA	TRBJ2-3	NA	CASSAQGMRDTQYF	TGTGCCAGCAGTGCCCAGGGAATGAGGGATACGCAGTATTTT
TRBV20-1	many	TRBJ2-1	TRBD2	CSASSTPGTSYREQFF	TGCAGTGCTAGCTCCACACCCGGGACTAGCTATCGTGAGCAGTTCTTC
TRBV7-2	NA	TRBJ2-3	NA	CASSFPPYF	TGTGCCAGCAGCTTCCCGCCGTATTTT
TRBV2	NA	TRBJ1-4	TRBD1	CASKGQLNEKLFF	TGTGCCAGCAAGGGACAGCTTAATGAAAAACTGTTTTTT
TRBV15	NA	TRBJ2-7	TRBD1	CATSRTGNSYEQYF	TGTGCCACCAGCAGGACAGGGAACTCCTACGAGCAGTACTTC
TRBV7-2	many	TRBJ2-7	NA	CASSSQQGYEQYF	TGTGCCAGCAGCTCCCAACAGGGCTACGAGCAGTACTTC
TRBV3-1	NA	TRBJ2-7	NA	CASSPSFGSSGYEQYF	TGTGCCAGCAGCCCCTCTTTTGGAAGTAGCGGCTACGAGCAGTACTTC
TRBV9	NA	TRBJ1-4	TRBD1	CASSVGLGQGNEKLFF	TGTGCCAGCAGCGTAGGCTTGGGACAGGGGAATGAAAAACTGTTTTTT
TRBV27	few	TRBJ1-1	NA	CASSKHPPLEAFF	TGTGCCAGCAGTAAACACCCTCCCCTTGAAGCTTTCTTT
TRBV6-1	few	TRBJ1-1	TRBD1	CASTRQGSTEAFF	TGTGCCAGCACGCGACAGGGGAGCACTGAAGCTTTCTTT
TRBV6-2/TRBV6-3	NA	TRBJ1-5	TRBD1	CASSAQGGYQPQHF	TGTGCCAGCAGTGCACAGGGGGGTTATCAGCCCCAGCATTTT
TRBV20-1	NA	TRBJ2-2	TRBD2	CSAFGLAGGVTGELFF	TGCAGTGCTTTCGGACTAGCGGGAGGCGTCACCGGGGAGCTGTTTTTT
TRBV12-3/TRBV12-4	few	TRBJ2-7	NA	CASSPRTSSYEQYF	TGTGCCAGCAGTCCCAGAACTAGTTCCTACGAGCAGTACTTC
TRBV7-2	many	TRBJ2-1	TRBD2	CASSLDGTTDNEQFF	TGTGCCAGCAGCTTAGATGGGACTACGGACAATGAGCAGTTCTTC
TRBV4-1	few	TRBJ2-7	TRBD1	CASSLGGDRAHCEQYF	TGTGCCAGCAGCTTAGGTGGGGACAGGGCCCACTGCGAGCAGTACTTC
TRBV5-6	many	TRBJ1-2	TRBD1	CASSRDRVTVDGYTF	TGTGCCAGCAGCCGGGACAGGGTAACTGTGGATGGCTACACCTTC
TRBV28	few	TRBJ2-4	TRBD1	CASSWDSKNIQYF	TGTGCCAGCAGTTGGGACAGCAAAAACATTCAGTACTTC
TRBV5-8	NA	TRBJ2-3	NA	CASSLTDSPTDTQYF	TGTGCCAGCAGCTTGACGGACAGCCCCACAGATACGCAGTATTTT
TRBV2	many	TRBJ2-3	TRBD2	CASSETDRLAGAGDTQYF	TGTGCCAGCAGTGAAACGGATCGGCTAGCGGGAGCCGGGGATACGCAGTATTTT
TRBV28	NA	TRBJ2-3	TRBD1	CATSRQGEVTQYF	TGTGCCACCTCAAGACAGGGGGAGGTTACGCAGTATTTT
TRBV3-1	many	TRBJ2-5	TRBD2	CASSQVTSGTETQYF	TGTGCCAGCAGCCAAGTTACTAGCGGGACCGAGACCCAGTACTTC
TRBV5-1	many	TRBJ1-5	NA	CASSLGGQGQPQHF	TGTGCCAGCAGCTTAGGAGGGCAAGGTCAGCCCCAGCATTTT